The present T cell receptor beta chain was sequenced within a study of blood T cell repertoires in COVID-19. The wider study: T cells, B-cell-depleted T cells, or PBMCs provided the cDNA or gDNA that served as material.

This CDR3 contains 13 residues. V gave up 5 bases and J gave up 13 bases; unmatched junction bases: 12. Here immunoSEQ multiplex PCR was the method, and the copy in TCRdb shows in-frame clones only, minus some. The sample holds 300,000 to 350,000 clones, approximately 86% seen once. This receptor was taken from a man aged 25-45 years with COVID-19, enrolled during active disease. The V and J genes are TRBV12-3 or TRBV12-4 and TRBJ2-3; TRBD1 aligns across 7 bases. Specimen: peripheral blood. CDR3 residues: CASSPDIEGAKYF. In DNA form, the CDR3 reads TGTGCCAGCAGTCCCGATATTGAGGGGGCTAAGTATTTT.